A single T cell receptor (beta chain) is shown here with its context. Its antigen is as yet unknown. Using immunoSEQ multiplex PCR, the repertoire was profiled, and TCRdb retains in-frame clones only, with some absent. The sample contains fewer than 150,000 clones, 70% to 90% of which appear only once. This CDR3 spans 15 amino acids. Germline CDR1 LGHDT, CDR2 YNNKEL (reference sequence). The ends were cut back, 5 bases at V and 6 bases at J, with 20 bases in the middle. This record comes from a study of T cell responses to AZD1222 COVID-19 vaccine. Study-wide results and caveats: Researchers took repertoire samples only after the peak T cell response had come.

The TCR was taken from an adult who received the AZD1222 COVID-19 vaccine. The specimen was peripheral blood, collected 28 days after the second AZD1222 dose. The gene calls are TRBV3-1 (or the pseudogene TRBV3-2) and TRBJ2-7; D is possibly TRBD2 (6 bases). The CDR3 here is CASSSYVGTAVEQYF. The CDR3 bases are TGTGCCAGCAGCAGCTACGTAGGGACTGCTGTCGAGCAGTACTTC.